This TCR beta chain derives from a study of coeliac disease. Overall study findings and caveats: Lower clonality than controls marked TRB and TRG repertoires from active celiac intraepithelial and lamina propria samples.

The CDR3 extends over 16 amino acids. Trimming pared 4 bases from V and 6 bases from J, leaving 21 bases between. Germline CDR1 SGDLS, CDR2 YYNGEE. The sample holds one count of this clone. The antigen remains unidentified. Repertoires were generated with immunoSEQ multiplex PCR, while TCRdb's copy carries only in-frame clones and drops some. Of around 5,800 clones detected, approximately 73% appear once; the ten largest clones hold roughly 10%. This receptor was identified in a man in his 70s with active celiac disease. The specimen sequenced was lymphocytes from the gut lamina propria. V usage is TRBV9 and J usage is TRBJ2-3; tentative D call: TRBD2 (5 bases). In DNA form, the CDR3 reads TGTGCCAGCAGCATCAGACCAGTTAGCGTGGGGGATACGCAGTATTTT. Its protein is CASSIRPVSVGDTQYF. The full variable domain, with the rest looked up from reference TRBV9 and TRBJ2-3, is DSGVTQTPKHLITATGQRVTLRCSPRSGDLSVYWYQQSLDQGLQFLIQYYNGEERAKGNILERFSAQQFPDLHSELNLSSLELGDSALYFCASSIRPVSVGDTQYFGPGTRLTVL.